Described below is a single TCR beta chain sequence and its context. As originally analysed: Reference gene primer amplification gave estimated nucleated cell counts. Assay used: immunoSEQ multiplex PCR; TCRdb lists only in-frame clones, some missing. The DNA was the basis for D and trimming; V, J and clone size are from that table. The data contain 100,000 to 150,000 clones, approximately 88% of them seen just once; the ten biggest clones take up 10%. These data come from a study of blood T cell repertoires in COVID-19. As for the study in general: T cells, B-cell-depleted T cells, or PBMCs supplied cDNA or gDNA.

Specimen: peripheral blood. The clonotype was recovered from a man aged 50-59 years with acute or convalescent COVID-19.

The CDR3 here is CASSPEGSEQYF. The CDR3 DNA reads TGTGCCAGCAGCCCGGAAGGGAGCGAGCAGTACTTC. The chain has TRBV6-2 or TRBV6-3 and TRBJ2-7; tentative D call: TRBD2 (5 bases). V was shortened by 6 bases and J by 6 bases, with 12 bases between the two germline ends. This CDR3 spans 12 amino acids. Germline CDR1 and CDR2: MNHEY and SVGEGT.